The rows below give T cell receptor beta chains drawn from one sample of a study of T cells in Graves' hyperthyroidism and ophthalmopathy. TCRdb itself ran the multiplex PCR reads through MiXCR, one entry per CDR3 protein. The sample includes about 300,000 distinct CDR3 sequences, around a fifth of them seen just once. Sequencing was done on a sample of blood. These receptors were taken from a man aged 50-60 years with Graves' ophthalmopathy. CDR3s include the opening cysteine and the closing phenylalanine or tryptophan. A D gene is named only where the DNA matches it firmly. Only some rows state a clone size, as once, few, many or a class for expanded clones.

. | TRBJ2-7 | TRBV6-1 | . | TGTGCCACCCTCCAATCTCGCTACGAGCAGTACTTC | CATLQSRYEQYF
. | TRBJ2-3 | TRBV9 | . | TGTGCCAGCAGCGTAGCGGTAGAGGCAGATACGCAGTATTTT | CASSVAVEADTQYF
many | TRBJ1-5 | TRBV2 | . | TGTGCCAGCAGTAACGAGCAGTCTAGTCAGCCCCAGCATTTT | CASSNEQSSQPQHF
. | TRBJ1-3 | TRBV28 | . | TGTGCCAGCGGGAGAGGGGGAAACACCATATATTTT | CASGRGGNTIYF
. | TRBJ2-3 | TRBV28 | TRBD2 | TGTACCAGCAGTTTAACCCCCGCTAGCGGGGACCTTTATACGCAGTATTTT | CTSSLTPASGDLYTQYF
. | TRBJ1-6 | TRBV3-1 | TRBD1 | TGTGCCAGCAGCCAAAACCTCGGACAGGGGGGAATGGATTCACCCCTCCACTTT | CASSQNLGQGGMDSPLHF
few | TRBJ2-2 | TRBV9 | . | TGTGCCAGCAGCGCCGGTGTAGCCGGGGAGCTGTTTTTT | CASSAGVAGELFF
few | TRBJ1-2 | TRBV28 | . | TGTGCCAGCAGTTTACAGGCCTCCCTAAATGGCTACACCTTC | CASSLQASLNGYTF
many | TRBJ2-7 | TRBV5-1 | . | TGCGCCAGCAGCTTGGTGGAGGCTGGGGGCTACGAGCAGTACTTC | CASSLVEAGGYEQYF
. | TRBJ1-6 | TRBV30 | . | TGTGCCTGGAGTGAGGGAGAGGGGAATTCACCCCTCCACTTT | CAWSEGEGNSPLHF
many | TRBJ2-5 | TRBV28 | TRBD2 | TGTGCCAGCAGCGGCCTCGCCCGGACCACCGAGAGGGTAGCGGGATCCCAAGAGACCCAGTACTTC | CASSGLARTTERVAGSQETQYF
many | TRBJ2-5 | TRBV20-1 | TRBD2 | TGCAGTGCTAGTTTAGCGGGAGTCTGGCAAGAGACCCAGTACTTC | CSASLAGVWQETQYF
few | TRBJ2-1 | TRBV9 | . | TGTGCCAGCAGCGAGACCGGGAGCGTTGGGAATGAGCAGTTCTTC | CASSETGSVGNEQFF
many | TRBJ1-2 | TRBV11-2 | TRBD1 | TGTGCCAGCAGACCTTCGCCGAGACAGGGGAACTATGGCTACACCTTC | CASRPSPRQGNYGYTF
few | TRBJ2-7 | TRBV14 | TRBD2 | TGTGCCAGCAGCCAAGGACCGGGAGGCGGGCAGTACTTC | CASSQGPGGGQYF
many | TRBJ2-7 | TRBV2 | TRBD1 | TGTGCCAGCAGTGGACAGGGGGGACACGAGCAGTACTTC | CASSGQGGHEQYF
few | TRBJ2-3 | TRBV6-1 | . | TGTGCCAGCAGTGAGGCTCGAACCACAGATACGCAGTATTTT | CASSEARTTDTQYF
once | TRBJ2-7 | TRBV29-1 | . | TGCAGCGTTGGGGGTCAGACGACCGGGGAGCAGTACTTC | CSVGGQTTGEQYF
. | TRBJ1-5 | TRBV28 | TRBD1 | TGTGCCAGCAGGGGGACAGGGGTAAGCAATCAGCCCCAGCATTTT | CASRGTGVSNQPQHF
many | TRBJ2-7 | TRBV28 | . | TGTGCCAGCAGTATATCACAGGGTTTCTACGAGCAGTACTTC | CASSISQGFYEQYF
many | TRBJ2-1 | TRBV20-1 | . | TGCAGTGCTAGAGATCCTAGGGGCGGGTTCTTC | CSARDPRGGFF
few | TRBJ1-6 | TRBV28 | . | TGTGCCAGCAGCTCCCAGGACAGACTGACCTATAATTCACCCCTCCACTTT | CASSSQDRLTYNSPLHF
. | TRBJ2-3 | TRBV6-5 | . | TGTGCCAGCAGTTCCGGATTAGCCTACCCACCAGATACGCAGTATTTT | CASSSGLAYPPDTQYF
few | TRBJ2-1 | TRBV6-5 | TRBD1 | TGTGCCAGCAGTTACCGTACTTGGGGACAGGGGAACAATGAGCAGTTCTTC | CASSYRTWGQGNNEQFF
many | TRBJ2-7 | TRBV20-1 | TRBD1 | TGCAGTGCTAGATCCCACAGGGGGGACGAGCAGTACTTC | CSARSHRGDEQYF
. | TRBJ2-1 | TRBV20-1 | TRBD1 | TGCAGTGTCGGACAGGGGGGGTCCTACAATGAGCAGTTCTTC | CSVGQGGSYNEQFF
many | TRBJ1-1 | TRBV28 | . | TGTGCCAGCAGCCGAAGGCGTAACAGAATGAACACTGAAGCTTTCTTT | CASSRRRNRMNTEAFF
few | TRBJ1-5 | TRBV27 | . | TGTGCCAGCAGTTTAACAGGGAATCAGCCCCAGCATTTT | CASSLTGNQPQHF